The clone carrying this T cell receptor beta chain was observed a handful of times. Its antigen is unidentified. The sample comes from a study of blood T cells in healthy people across ages. Overall study results and limits: As age increased, TCR beta diversity per million T cells fell in a roughly linear fashion.

The authors extracted at least 6 micrograms of total RNA per sample. The V and J ends lost 6 bases and 5 bases respectively, with 25 bases between them. The CDR3 spans 17 residues. Sample-barcoded 5' priming and a J-beta primer mix drove a second PCR of 7 to 11 cycles. Each of the samples gave a minimum of 3 million paired-end reads that contained CDR3. TCRdb recomputed calls from the 5' RACE reads with MiXCR, one row per CDR3 protein. The data contain about 640,000 distinct CDR3 sequences, 58% of them seen just once; the ten biggest clones take up 30% to 40%. V and J are TRBV12-3 or TRBV12-4 and TRBJ2-5; tentatively, D is TRBD1 (5 bases). This sequence originates from a man aged 55 to 70 in good health. The source material was blood. The CDR3 reads CASSWDGATRRPETQYF. CDR3 nucleotide sequence: TGTGCCAGCAGCTGGGATGGGGCCACGCGCCGACCGGAGACCCAGTACTTC.